This T cell receptor beta chain was identified during a study of PD-1 blockade in classical Hodgkin lymphoma. Points from the study as a whole: Complete responders started with a diversity level that resembled newly diagnosed patients at baseline.

This CDR3 spans 14 amino acids. The V segment lost 6 bases and the J segment 1 base; nucleotides outside the gene matches: 4. Per germline, CDR1 ENHRY and CDR2 SYGVKD. As to this clone: Its target is not known.

The method was immunoSEQ multiplex PCR; TCRdb's version includes in-frame clones alone and lacks a portion of them. The table has fewer than 35,000 clones, around 80% seen once. Time point defined: cycle 4 day 1 (C4D1), after 5 to 7 weeks of nivolumab. Every patient was affected by relapse after autologous stem cell transplantation, while exposure to brentuximab vedotin was not uniform. Best responses fell into complete response, partial response or progressive disease. This chain uses TRBV10-3 with TRBJ1-1; 8 nucleotides agree with TRBD1. This clonotype was sampled from a human donor with classical Hodgkin lymphoma. Sequencing used peripheral blood mononuclear cells (PBMCs), obtained before the fourth cycle of nivolumab. CDR3 residues: CAISSTGANTEAFF. The CDR3 DNA reads TGTGCCATCAGCTCGACAGGGGCGAACACTGAAGCTTTCTTT.